The rows below give T cell receptor beta chains drawn from one sample of a study of tumor-infiltrating lymphocytes in primary liver carcinoma. MiXCR, run by TCRdb on the multiplex PCR reads, gives a single entry per CDR3 protein. Seen here are about 350,000 distinct CDR3 sequences, 65% observed once, and the top ten hold roughly 6%. The sequenced material came from peripheral blood. These receptors were collected from a man between 40 and 49 years old with primary liver carcinoma and hepatitis B virus infection. Each CDR3 is given with its conserved first and last residue. Each record gives: D gene, CDR3 length, J gene, V gene, clone size, CDR3 DNA, CDR3 protein. A D gene is named only where the DNA matches it firmly. Part of the rows lack a size; the others show once, few, many or a class for expanded clones.

- | 14 | TRBJ2-7 | TRBV11-2 | - | TGTGCCGGCAGCCCCCAGGGGAGGGTATACGGGCAGTACTTC | CAGSPQGRVYGQYF
- | 16 | TRBJ2-1 | TRBV12-3/TRBV12-4 | many | TGTGCCAGCAGTCCGGCTGGCGGCCCAAGTGACAATGAGCAGTTCTTC | CASSPAGGPSDNEQFF
TRBD2 | 19 | TRBJ2-7 | TRBV7-8 | - | TGTGCCAGCAGCTTGCAACTAGCGTCAATCAGCCGCGGATCGGGCGAGCAGTGCTTC | CASSLQLASISRGSGEQCF
- | 13 | TRBJ2-5 | TRBV10-2 | - | TGCGCCAGCACCGGACAACTTGGCATGACCCAGTACTTC | CASTGQLGMTQYF
TRBD2 | 15 | TRBJ2-3 | TRBV6-2/TRBV6-3 | - | TGTGCCAGCAGATCCTGGGAGGGTCACACAGATACGCAGTATTTT | CASRSWEGHTDTQYF
- | 13 | TRBJ2-7 | TRBV14 | few | TGTGCCAGCAGCCAAGACCCCCGGGGCGAGCAGTACTTC | CASSQDPRGEQYF
TRBD2 | 19 | TRBJ2-7 | TRBV6-2/TRBV6-3 | - | TGTGCCAGTAGTTACTCGAAGGTGACTAGCGGGAGGGCCCACTACGAGCAGTACTTC | CASSYSKVTSGRAHYEQYF
- | 15 | TRBJ2-6 | TRBV6-6 | - | TGCGCCAGCAGTTACAAGAGGATTGGGGCCAACGCCCTGACTTTC | CASSYKRIGANALTF
TRBD2 | 16 | TRBJ2-7 | TRBV6-6 | - | TGTGCCAGCAGCGACTCTAGCGGGGGGATCTCCCACGAGCAGTACTTC | CASSDSSGGISHEQYF
TRBD2 | 15 | TRBJ2-7 | TRBV28 | - | TGTGCCAGCACCGCACTAGCGGGAGGATTCTACGAGCAGTACTTC | CASTALAGGFYEQYF
- | 14 | TRBJ2-1 | TRBV11-2 | - | TGTGCCAACAGCATATACCCACTAGTTCTTGAGCAGTTCTTC | CANSIYPLVLEQFF
- | 15 | TRBJ2-7 | TRBV10-3 | - | TGTGCCATCAGTGTGCCTAACGGGGGCGTCTACGAGCAGTACTTC | CAISVPNGGVYEQYF
- | 12 | TRBJ2-7 | TRBV11-2 | - | TGTGCCAGGAGCTTAATCTGGAGCGAGCTGTACTTC | CARSLIWSELYF
TRBD1 | 16 | TRBJ2-2 | TRBV5-5 | many | TGTGCCAGCAGCAAAAGACAGGGGGCGGACACCGGGGAGCTGTTTTTT | CASSKRQGADTGELFF
- | 13 | TRBJ2-1 | TRBV6-6 | many | TGTGCCAGCAGTTACCTCTCGTCCGATGAGCAGTTCTTC | CASSYLSSDEQFF
TRBD1 | 15 | TRBJ1-1 | TRBV28 | - | TGTGCCAGCAGTCCTCCGGGACAGGGAGGGTATAGTGCTTTCTTT | CASSPPGQGGYSAFF
- | 13 | TRBJ2-5 | TRBV10-1 | - | TGCGCAAGCTGTGATGGACAGCAAGAGACCCAGTACTTC | CASCDGQQETQYF
- | 12 | TRBJ2-7 | TRBV6-2/TRBV6-3 | - | TGTGCCAACAGCCAGACCCTGGGCGAGCACTACTTC | CANSQTLGEHYF
TRBD2 | 19 | TRBJ2-2 | TRBV4-1 | - | TGCGCCAGCAGCTCTCCGGGACTAGCGGGATGGCCGAACACCGGGGAGCTGTTTTTT | CASSSPGLAGWPNTGELFF
- | 11 | TRBJ2-7 | TRBV2 | - | TGTGCCAGCGGTGTCGTCTACGAGCAGTACTTC | CASGVVYEQYF
- | 12 | TRBJ2-1 | TRBV6-5 | - | TGTGCCAGCAGGGCAGGTCCGGATGAGCAGTTCTTC | CASRAGPDEQFF
TRBD2 | 15 | TRBJ2-3 | TRBV6-6 | many | TGTGCCAGCAGCCCCGGGACTAGCGGGAGTGGTACGCAGTATTTT | CASSPGTSGSGTQYF